These T cell receptor beta chains were read from a single sample in a study of beta chain features in type 1 diabetes. Profiling relied on immunoSEQ multiplex PCR, and the TCRdb table lists in-frame clones only, not all of them. The data show about 140,000 clones, with 9% to 10% seen just once and about 0.6% held by the top ten. The material sequenced was central memory CD4+ T cells from blood. The receptors shown here come from a woman aged 40 to 50 in good health. The CDR3 runs from the conserved cysteine through the conserved F or W. The order of the fields is V gene, clone size, J gene, D gene, CDR3 DNA, CDR3 protein. The D gene is left open where the match is weak. Not all rows give a size; the values are once, few, many and, for expanded clones, a class.

TRBV15,few,TRBJ1-5,-,TGTGCCACCAGCAGAGTTCTCTCGGGAACCCAGCCCCAGCATTTT,CATSRVLSGTQPQHF
TRBV29-1,-,TRBJ2-2,TRBD2,TGCAGCGTCATAGCGGGGGGGCGCACCGGGGAGCTGTTTTTT,CSVIAGGRTGELFF
TRBV9,-,TRBJ1-1,-,TGTGCCAGAAAGTGGGGGAGGAGGGAAAGGAGCACTGAAGCTTTCTTT,CARKWGRRERSTEAFF
TRBV13,few,TRBJ1-5,-,TGTGCCAGCAGCCGCCCCCAGGTACTTTTCAATCAGCCCCAGCATTTT,CASSRPQVLFNQPQHF
TRBV7-8,-,TRBJ1-5,-,TGTGCCAGCAGCTTAGGGGAGGTGAAGCCCCAGCATTTT,CASSLGEVKPQHF
TRBV12-5,-,TRBJ2-3,-,TGTGCTAGTGGTCCCGACTGGAGGGGCACAGATACGCAGTATTTT,CASGPDWRGTDTQYF
TRBV29-1,-,TRBJ2-1,TRBD2,TGCAGCGTTGACGCGGGGGGCTCCTACAATGAGCAGTTCTTC,CSVDAGGSYNEQFF
TRBV2,few,TRBJ2-5,-,TGTGCCAGCAGCGACATGGCCCAAGAGACCCAGTACTTC,CASSDMAQETQYF
TRBV10-3,many,TRBJ2-1,TRBD2,TGTGCCACGGAACAACTAGCGGGGGGCTTCAGCTCCTACAATGAGCAGTTCTTC,CATEQLAGGFSSYNEQFF
TRBV5-1,-,TRBJ1-4,-,TGCGCCAGCAGCTTGGAGGGGAACAGCGTTGAAAAACTGTTTTTT,CASSLEGNSVEKLFF
TRBV2,few,TRBJ2-7,TRBD1,TGTGCCAGCAGCCGGGACCAGGGGGCCTACGAGCAGTACTTC,CASSRDQGAYEQYF
TRBV5-1,-,TRBJ2-7,TRBD1,TGCGCCAGCACTAAACAAGGGACAGGGCTTACCGAGCAGTACTTC,CASTKQGTGLTEQYF
TRBV5-4,many,TRBJ2-3,-,TGTGCCAGCAGCTTGGATGGGGCGAGCACAGATACGCAGTATTTT,CASSLDGASTDTQYF
TRBV6-6,-,TRBJ2-2,-,TGTGCCAGCAGGATCGATTACAGGGAAACCGGGGAGCTGTTTTTT,CASRIDYRETGELFF
TRBV5-1,few,TRBJ1-2,TRBD1,TGCGCCAGCAGCGGGACAGGGCTAGCGGGGGATGGCTACACCTTC,CASSGTGLAGDGYTF
TRBV27,-,TRBJ2-5,-,TGTGCCAGCAGTTACCGTGGGAGTCTCGGTCAGACCCAGTACTTC,CASSYRGSLGQTQYF
TRBV9,few,TRBJ2-5,-,TGTGCCAGCAGCGCGGGTAACCCAAAAGAGACCCAGTACTTC,CASSAGNPKETQYF
TRBV11-2,few,TRBJ2-6,-,TGTGCCAGCAGCTTCGATGACAGATCTGGGGCCAACGTCCTGACTTTC,CASSFDDRSGANVLTF
TRBV27,-,TRBJ2-3,TRBD2,TGTGCCAGCAGCCCCGCCCGGACTAGCGGGGGGGAGGGTACGCAGTATTTT,CASSPARTSGGEGTQYF
TRBV19,-,TRBJ2-1,TRBD2,TGTGCCAGTAGGGAACCTAGCGGGGGGTACAATGAGCAGTTCTTC,CASREPSGGYNEQFF
TRBV18,few,TRBJ2-5,TRBD2,TGTGCCAGCTCACTGGGACTAGCGGGGGCCGAGGAGACCCAGTACTTC,CASSLGLAGAEETQYF
TRBV6-6,once,TRBJ1-2,-,TGTGCCATCCGAACGGGGAAAACTAACTATGGCTACACCTTC,CAIRTGKTNYGYTF
TRBV4-1,few,TRBJ2-1,TRBD2,TGCGCCAGCACTCCTGGGACTAGCGGATTCTACAATGAGCAGTTCTTC,CASTPGTSGFYNEQFF
TRBV19,few,TRBJ2-5,-,TGTGCCAGTAGCAACAGGGATCTACGAGAGACCCAGTACTTC,CASSNRDLRETQYF
TRBV7-2,few,TRBJ2-3,TRBD2,TGTGCCAGCAGACCTAAGACTAGCGGGGGACACACAGATACGCAGTATTTT,CASRPKTSGGHTDTQYF
TRBV5-1,-,TRBJ1-1,TRBD1,TGCGCCAGCAGCAGTGGACAGGCAAACACTGAAGCTTTCTTT,CASSSGQANTEAFF
TRBV9,-,TRBJ2-5,TRBD2,TGTGCCAGCAGCGTTAGCGGGGCAAGGGGGGAGACCCAGTACTTC,CASSVSGARGETQYF
TRBV25-1,-,TRBJ1-4,-,TGTGCCAGCGGCCGGGGTTCGACTAATGAAAAACTGTTTTTT,CASGRGSTNEKLFF
TRBV5-4,few,TRBJ2-1,TRBD1,TGTGCCAGCAGCTACACAGGGGCCTCCTCCTCCTATGAGCAGTTCTTC,CASSYTGASSSYEQFF
TRBV5-4,few,TRBJ2-5,TRBD1,TGTGCCAGCAGCTGGGACAGGGGTGAGACCCAGTACTTC,CASSWDRGETQYF
TRBV28,few,TRBJ2-7,-,TGTGCCAGCAGTCCCCCCCTCCACGAGCAGTACTTC,CASSPPLHEQYF
TRBV14,few,TRBJ2-7,-,TGTGCCAGCAGCCAATCATTGGCGAGGAACGAGCAGTACTTC,CASSQSLARNEQYF
TRBV6-1,-,TRBJ2-1,-,TGTGCCAGCAGGGCAGATTACAATGAGCAGTTCTTC,CASRADYNEQFF
TRBV19,-,TRBJ2-6,TRBD2,TGTGCCAGTAGTGACCAGGGAGGGTCTGGGGCCAACGTCCTGACTTTC,CASSDQGGSGANVLTF
TRBV19,many,TRBJ2-1,TRBD2,TGTGCCAGTAGTCCCCTGACTAGCGGCTACAATGAGCAGTTCTTC,CASSPLTSGYNEQFF
TRBV5-1,few,TRBJ2-2,-,TGCGCCAGCAGCCTAGGGGGGGCCCGGTCCACCGGGGAGCTGTTTTTT,CASSLGGARSTGELFF
TRBV5-1,-,TRBJ1-6,TRBD1,TGCGCCAGCAGCCGGGACAGCCAATATAATTCACCCCTCCACTTT,CASSRDSQYNSPLHF
TRBV11-2,few,TRBJ2-3,TRBD2,TGTGCCAGCAGCTTAGAGCGGGGGGGCCGTCATACGCAGTATTTT,CASSLERGGRHTQYF
TRBV7-9,few,TRBJ1-2,-,TGTGCCAGCAGCTTACACGGGGGGGACTACACCTTC,CASSLHGGDYTF
TRBV6-1,-,TRBJ1-5,TRBD1,TGTGCCAGCAGAACCGGGACAGGGCTCCAGCCCCAGCATTTT,CASRTGTGLQPQHF
TRBV5-4,-,TRBJ1-6,TRBD1,TGTGCCAGCAGCCTACAGGGGGCTAAGTCACCCCTCCACTTT,CASSLQGAKSPLHF